This T cell receptor beta chain emerged from a study of T cell repertoires in cytomegalovirus infection. Study-wide points: The ex vivo response was dominated by HLA-C-restricted CMV-specific TCR beta clonotypes.

Unmatched junction bases numbered 8, after V lost 3 bases and J lost 10 bases. This CDR3 is 13 amino acids long. Germline V CDR1 and CDR2: SEHNR, FQNEAQ (reference sequence). TCRdb used MiXCR to reprocess the reads, holding one entry per CDR3 protein. Of about 740,000 distinct CDR3 sequences listed, about 40% are singletons. This clonotype was found a few times. Its antigen is not known. Sample: PBMCs. The TCR was taken from a human donor in good health (CMV status not recorded). Some clones in this sample may be carry-over from other donors' samples. This chain connects TRBV7-9 to TRBJ1-1, with 7 bases lining up with TRBD1. This CDR3 reads CASSFSDRRRAFF. The CDR3 DNA follows: TGTGCCAGCAGCTTTTCGGACAGGAGAAGAGCTTTCTTT.